One and the same sample provided the 30 T cell receptor beta chains below, sequenced in a study of blood T cell repertoires in COVID-19. This table comes from immunoSEQ multiplex PCR, and its TCRdb copy is limited to in-frame clones, with some not included. The sample has more than 70,000 clones, about 90% seen once. The sequenced material came from peripheral blood. The receptor set was obtained from a man aged 50 or older with active COVID-19.

The chain is built from TRBV27 and TRBJ2-7, with 10 nucleotides matching TRBD2. The V gene's germline CDR1 is MNHEY and CDR2 SMNVEV (reference sequence). The CDR3 loop spans 15 amino acids. Unmatched junction bases numbered 4, after V lost 2 bases and J lost 3 bases. CDR3 bases: TGTGCCAGCAGTTTAAGGGGGACTAGCGTCTACGAGCAGTACTTC. It translates to CASSLRGTSVYEQYF.

The gene calls are TRBV4-3 and TRBJ2-2; TRBD2 matches 7 bases. The V gene's germline CDR1 is LGHNA and CDR2 YSLEER. The CDR3 has 16 residues. The ends lost 2 bases at V and 0 bases at J; junction bases unmatched: 3. The CDR3 loop is CASSQWGGSNTGELFF. The CDR3 DNA sequence: TGCGCCAGCAGCCAATGGGGGGGATCGAACACCGGGGAGCTGTTTTTT.

The J gene is TRBJ2-2, the V gene TRBV6-1, with 11 positions matching TRBD1. V shed 3 bases and J 1 base; nucleotides not matched to a gene: 13. Germline lookup yields CDR1 MNHNS and CDR2 SASEGT. There are 20 residues in the CDR3. CDR3 loop: CASSDLRTGGRLLNTGELFF. In DNA form, the CDR3 reads TGTGCCAGCAGTGACCTCAGGACAGGGGGCAGACTTTTGAACACCGGGGAGCTGTTTTTT.

The V call is TRBV19, the J call TRBJ2-1, with 9 positions matching TRBD2. Germline-derived CDR1 and CDR2 are LNHDA and SQIVND (reference sequence). The V and J ends lost 4 bases and 7 bases, in that order; junction bases with no gene match: 5. The CDR3 covers 14 residues. CDR3 sequence: CASSTSGEGNEQFF. CDR3 nucleotide sequence: TGTGCCAGTAGTACTAGCGGGGAAGGTAATGAGCAGTTCTTC.

The chain links TRBV6-2 or TRBV6-3 to TRBJ2-1, with TRBD2 identical over 14 bases. V dropped 5 bases and J dropped 7; count of bases not matched to a gene: 16. Germline CDR1 and CDR2: MNHEY and SVGEGT. The CDR3 totals 19 residues. DNA of the CDR3: TGTGCCAGCAGTACACGACTAGCGGGGGGGCCAACTGGCGTGAATGAGCAGTTCTTC. The encoded protein is CASSTRLAGGPTGVNEQFF.

The chain couples TRBV10-3 to TRBJ2-2; D is undetermined. The CDR3 spans 14 residues. The germline V gene encodes CDR1 ENHRY and CDR2 SYGVKD. V lost 4 bases, J lost 0 bases, and 6 bases lay in between. The CDR3 reads CAISGETNTGELFF. The CDR3 DNA reads as TGTGCCATCAGTGGAGAGACGAACACCGGGGAGCTGTTTTTT.

The chain links TRBV11-2 to TRBJ2-1; a weak D match, TRBD2 (6 bases). Trimming shortened V by 2 bases and J by 1 base, and 9 bases separated the two germline ends. The germline gives CDR1 SGHAT, CDR2 FQNNGV. The CDR3 sequence is 15 residues long. As DNA, the CDR3 is TGTGCCAGCAGCTTAATCGGGGGATCCTACAATGAGCAGTTCTTC. Translated, it gives CASSLIGGSYNEQFF.

The chain combines TRBV2 with TRBJ2-6, with no clear D. Germline V gene lookup returns CDR1 SNHLY and CDR2 FYNNEI. The ends were cut back, 3 bases at V and 4 bases at J, with 16 bases in the middle. The CDR3 is 17 residues long. CDR3 loop: CASSEASNVAGANVLTF. For the CDR3, the DNA is TGTGCCAGCAGTGAGGCTAGTAATGTTGCGGGGGCCAACGTCCTGACTTTC.

The CDR3 protein is CASSYWGQGNAEAFF. The CDR3 DNA is TGTGCCAGCAGTTACTGGGGACAGGGCAACGCTGAAGCTTTCTTT. The V and J genes are TRBV6-5 and TRBJ1-1; 9 positions match TRBD1. V was pared by 1 base and J by 6 bases, with 6 bases of the junction left unmatched. CDR1 and CDR2 (germline): MNHEY, SVGAGI. The CDR3 contains 15 residues.

The J gene is TRBJ2-7, the V gene TRBV29-1; 12 positions match TRBD2. Germline V gene sequence: CDR1 SQVTM, CDR2 ANQGSEA. V shed 5 bases, J shed 2 bases, and the junction held 4 bases outside the gene matches. CDR3 length equals 14 residues. The CDR3 reads CSVQTSGRTYEQYF. The CDR3 region has the DNA TGCAGCGTTCAGACTAGCGGGAGAACCTACGAGCAGTACTTC.

The chain carries TRBV16 and TRBJ2-4; 7 positions match TRBD1. The CDR3 sequence is 15 residues long. The ends lost 4 bases at V and 8 bases at J; junction bases unmatched: 11. Germline CDR1 reads KGHSY; CDR2 reads FQNENV. The CDR3 DNA sequence: TGTGCCAGCAGCCGACTGAACCGGGACAGCCACATTCAGTACTTC. Residues: CASSRLNRDSHIQYF.

This clone is labeled medium-sized. V gene TRBV24-1 combines with J gene TRBJ1-1; D remains ambiguous. Germline-derived CDR1 and CDR2 are KGHDR and SFDVKD. The CDR3 has 13 amino acids. The V gene lost 4 bases and the J gene lost 5 bases, with 10 bases spanning the gap. Here the CDR3 reads CATSDPFMTEAFF. CDR3 DNA sequence: TGTGCCACCAGTGACCCTTTTATGACTGAAGCTTTCTTT.

The J gene is TRBJ2-1, the V gene TRBV4-2; D gene unclear. V shed 4 bases and J shed 8 bases, with 15 bases lying between them. CDR3 length equals 14 residues. Germline V gene lookup returns CDR1 LGHNA and CDR2 YNFKEQ. For the CDR3, the DNA is TGTGCCAGCAGCCTAGATAATAGTTTGGATGAGCAGTTCTTC. Its translation: CASSLDNSLDEQFF.

V is TRBV5-4 and J is TRBJ1-1, with 8 bases identical to TRBD1. Germline-derived CDR1 and CDR2 are SGHNT and YYREEE (reference sequence). V shed 4 bases and J 1 base; nucleotides not matched to a gene: 6. The CDR3 loop spans 15 amino acids. Here the CDR3 reads CASSPAGGRNTEAFF. The CDR3 DNA reads as TGTGCCAGCAGCCCAGCAGGGGGCAGGAACACTGAAGCTTTCTTT.

This clone was recorded once. The chain links TRBV6-5 to TRBJ1-2, with D possibly TRBD1 on 5 matching bases. The V gene's germline CDR1 is MNHEY and CDR2 SVGAGI. V lost 4 bases, J lost 6 bases, and 18 bases lay in between. This CDR3 is 15 amino acids long. The CDR3 DNA sequence: TGTGCCAGCAGTTTGCACAGGCCTGATGGCGATGGCTACACCTTC. Residues: CASSLHRPDGDGYTF.

The chain is built from TRBV24-1 and TRBJ2-1; D is unclear. Germline V CDR1 and CDR2: KGHDR, SFDVKD. V was pared by 5 bases and J by 1 base, with 5 bases between. The CDR3 extends over 13 amino acids. The DNA for the CDR3 is TGTGCCACCAGTGGGGCGTCCTACAATGAGCAGTTCTTC. As protein: CATSGASYNEQFF.

The rearrangement uses TRBV7-9 and TRBJ1-1; the D gene is possibly TRBD1 (6 bases). The V end was cut by 5 bases, the J end by 7 bases, with 11 bases between. The germline V gene encodes CDR1 SEHNR and CDR2 FQNEAQ (reference sequence). The CDR3 is 12 residues long. CDR3 loop: CASSPLGGEAFF. The CDR3 DNA reads TGTGCCAGCAGCCCTTTAGGGGGTGAAGCTTTCTTT.

This clone appeared once. The rearrangement uses TRBV5-6 and TRBJ2-7, with 8 bases lining up with TRBD1. CDR3 length equals 14 residues. Germline V gives CDR1 SGHDT, CDR2 YYEEEE. V lost 2 bases, J lost 2 bases, and 3 bases stayed unmatched. CDR3 residues: CASSFTGGTYEQYF. The CDR3 nucleotides read TGTGCCAGCAGCTTTACAGGGGGGACCTACGAGCAGTACTTC.

This clone showed up just a few times. The gene calls are TRBV9 and TRBJ2-1; 7 bases fit TRBD1. Trimming removed 3 bases from V and 9 bases from J; junction bases left unmatched: 9. Per the germline V gene, CDR1 is SGDLS and CDR2 is YYNGEE. The CDR3 totals 14 residues. The CDR3 nucleotides are TGTGCCAGCAGCGCCGGGACAGATGGTACTGAGCAGTTCTTC. Its translation is CASSAGTDGTEQFF.

V is TRBV29-1 and J is TRBJ2-3; no clear D. Trimming took 4 bases from V and 4 from J, leaving 12 bases between them. Looked up from germline, CDR1 is SQVTM and CDR2 is ANQGSEA. CDR3 length: 13 residues. The DNA of the CDR3 is TGCAGCGTTGCCCCCCCCGTTGCAGATACGCAGTATTTT. It translates to CSVAPPVADTQYF.

The rearrangement links TRBV7-3 to TRBJ2-7, with D unclear. This CDR3 comprises 16 residues. Germline V gives CDR1 SGHTA, CDR2 FQGTGA. V was clipped by 1 base and J by 0 bases, with 13 bases between them. The CDR3 loop reads CASSLNGGGGSYEQYF. The DNA of the CDR3 is TGTGCCAGCAGCTTAAATGGCGGTGGTGGCTCCTACGAGCAGTACTTC.

The genes are TRBV10-1 and TRBJ2-5; 8 positions match TRBD2. The V gene's germline CDR1 is WNHNN and CDR2 SYGVQD (reference sequence). After removal of 4 bases from V and 2 bases from J, the junction contained 12 bases not matched to a gene. This CDR3 is 17 amino acids long. This CDR3 is CASSGFPGGEYQETQYF. The CDR3 nucleotides are TGCGCCAGCAGTGGATTCCCGGGAGGGGAGTATCAAGAGACCCAGTACTTC.

The chain recombines TRBV21-1 with TRBJ1-1; the table's D call TRBD1 went unverified against the DNA. TRBV21-1 is annotated as a pseudogene. The CDR3 runs 14 residues. The CDR3 sequence: CASSLYTGYTEAFF. The CDR3 coding sequence is TGTGCCAGCAGCCTTTATACAGGGTACACTGAAGCTTTCTTT.

The chain recombines TRBV27 with TRBJ1-5, with D tentatively TRBD1 (6 bases). The length of the CDR3 is 15 residues. V gave up 7 bases and J gave up 4 bases, with 17 bases separating them. The V gene's germline CDR1 is MNHEY and CDR2 SMNVEV (reference sequence). The CDR3 DNA is TGTGCCAGCACTCCCTGGGGGCAGGGGAATCAGCCCCAGCATTTT. This translates into CASTPWGQGNQPQHF.

V usage is TRBV4-3 and J usage is TRBJ2-7, with 9 bases that match TRBD1. The V gene's germline CDR1 is LGHNA and CDR2 YSLEER. V lost 4 bases and J lost 2; bases outside the gene matches: 6. CDR3 length equals 15 residues. As DNA, the CDR3 is TGCGCCAGCAGCCCGGGGACAGGGAGGGCCTACGAGCAGTACTTC. The encoded protein is CASSPGTGRAYEQYF.

The chain has TRBV27 and TRBJ2-1, with 8 nucleotides matching TRBD2. The germline CDR1 and CDR2 sequences are MNHEY and SMNVEV (reference sequence). J gave up 0 bases and V 7 bases, and 8 bases lay outside the gene matches. This CDR3 spans 16 amino acids. The CDR3 reads CASMPKRGSSYNEQFF. As DNA, the CDR3 is TGTGCCAGCATGCCGAAGCGGGGGAGCTCCTACAATGAGCAGTTCTTC.

The genes are TRBV7-9 and TRBJ1-5; 10 positions agree with TRBD1. The CDR3 loop spans 16 amino acids. With 5 bases clipped from V and 3 bases from J, the junction kept 7 bases outside the gene matches. Per the germline V gene, CDR1 is SEHNR and CDR2 is FQNEAQ (reference sequence). The DNA of the CDR3 is TGTGCCAGCAGCCCAGGACAGGGGGGATACAATCAGCCCCAGCATTTT. Its translation is CASSPGQGGYNQPQHF. Full variable domain (rest looked up from reference TRBV7-9 and TRBJ1-5): DTGVSQNPRHKITKRGQNVTFRCDPISEHNRLYWYRQTLGQGPEFLTYFQNEAQLEKSRLLSDRFSAERPKGSFSTLEIQRTEQGDSAMYLCASSPGQGGYNQPQHFGDGTRLSIL.

This chain links TRBV27 with TRBJ2-1; 11 bases line up with TRBD2. Germline CDR1 reads MNHEY; CDR2 reads SMNVEV (reference sequence). With V trimmed by 4 bases and J by 0 bases, 11 bases remained unmatched. This CDR3 has 19 residues. The CDR3 coding sequence is TGTGCCAGCAGTTCGCCGGGACTAGCGGACCTTGTCTCCTACAATGAGCAGTTCTTC. This translates into CASSSPGLADLVSYNEQFF.

The rearrangement uses TRBV5-4 and TRBJ2-5; 9 bases are shared with TRBD1. CDR1 and CDR2 from the germline V gene are SGHNT and YYREEE (reference sequence). CDR3 length: 15 residues. Trimming cost V 5 bases and J 1 base; bases outside gene matches: 6. CDR3 DNA: TGTGCCAGCAGTTCGGGACAGGGACCCCAAGAGACCCAGTACTTC. This gives the protein CASSSGQGPQETQYF.

The CDR3 bases are TGTGCCAGCAGCCTAAGTTACAGGGGCACTGAAGCTTTCTTT. Its translation is CASSLSYRGTEAFF. The chain links TRBV7-6 to TRBJ1-1, with 7 bases fitting TRBD1. V lost 5 bases to trimming and J lost 4 bases; unmatched junction nucleotides: 7. This CDR3 contains 14 residues. Germline values: CDR1 SGHVS, CDR2 FNYEAQ.